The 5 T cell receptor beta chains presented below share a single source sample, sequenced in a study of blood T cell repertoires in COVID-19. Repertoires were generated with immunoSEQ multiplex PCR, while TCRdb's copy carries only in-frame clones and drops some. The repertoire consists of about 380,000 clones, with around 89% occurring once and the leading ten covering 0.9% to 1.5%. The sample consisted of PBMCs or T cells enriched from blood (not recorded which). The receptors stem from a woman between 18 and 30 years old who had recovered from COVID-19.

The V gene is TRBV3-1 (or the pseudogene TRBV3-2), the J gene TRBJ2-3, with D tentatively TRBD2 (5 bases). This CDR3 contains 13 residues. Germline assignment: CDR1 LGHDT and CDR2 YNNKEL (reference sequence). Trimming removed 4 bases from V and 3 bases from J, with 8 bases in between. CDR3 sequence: CASSPEATDTQYF. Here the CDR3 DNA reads TGTGCCAGCAGCCCGGAGGCAACAGATACGCAGTATTTT.

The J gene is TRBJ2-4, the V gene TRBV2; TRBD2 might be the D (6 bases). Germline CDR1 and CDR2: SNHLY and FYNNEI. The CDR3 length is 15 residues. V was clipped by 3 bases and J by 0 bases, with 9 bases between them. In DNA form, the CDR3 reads TGTGCCAGCAGTGACCTAGCGCTAGCCAAAAACATTCAGTACTTC. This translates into CASSDLALAKNIQYF.

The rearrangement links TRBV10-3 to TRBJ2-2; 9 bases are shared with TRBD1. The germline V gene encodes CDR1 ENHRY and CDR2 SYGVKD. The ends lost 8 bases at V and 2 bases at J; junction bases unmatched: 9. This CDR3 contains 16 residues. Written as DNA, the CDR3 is TGTGCCATCTTACTTTGGGGACAGGGTAACACCGGGGAGCTGTTTTTT. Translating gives CAILLWGQGNTGELFF.

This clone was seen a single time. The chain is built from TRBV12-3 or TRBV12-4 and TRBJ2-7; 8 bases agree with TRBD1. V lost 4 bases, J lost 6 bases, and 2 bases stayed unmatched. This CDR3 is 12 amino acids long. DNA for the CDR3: TGTGCCAGCAGTTACAGGGGGAGCGAGCAGTACTTC. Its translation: CASSYRGSEQYF.

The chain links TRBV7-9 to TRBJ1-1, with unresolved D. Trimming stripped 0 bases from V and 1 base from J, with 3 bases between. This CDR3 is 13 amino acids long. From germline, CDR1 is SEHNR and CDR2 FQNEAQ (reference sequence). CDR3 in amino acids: CASSLAQNTEAFF. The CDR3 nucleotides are TGTGCCAGCAGCTTAGCTCAGAACACTGAAGCTTTCTTT.